This TCR beta chain was recorded in a study of beta chain features in type 1 diabetes. This clone was found a few times. Reverse transcribing all isolated RNA meant expressed TCRB transcripts were sequenced. Here immunoSEQ multiplex PCR was the method, and the copy in TCRdb shows in-frame clones only, minus some. The sample lists more than 300,000 clones, less than 15% occurring once. This TCR was recovered from a woman aged 18-30 years in good health. Input material: naive CD4+ T cells from blood.

The CDR3 sequence is CASSQEPRGYTEAFF. DNA for the CDR3: TGCGCCAGCAGCCAAGAACCCAGGGGATACACTGAAGCTTTCTTT. The chain combines TRBV4-3 with TRBJ1-1, with a tentative D call TRBD1 (6 bases). The CDR3 runs to 15 residues. Trimming took 0 bases from V and 3 from J, leaving 11 bases between them. CDR1 and CDR2 (germline): LGHNA, YSLEER.